The 30 T cell receptor beta chains in this list originate from one sample, sequenced in a study of blood T cell repertoires in COVID-19. Sequencing used immunoSEQ multiplex PCR; TCRdb keeps in-frame clones, though not all of them. The sample has about 110,000 clones; 69% are singletons. The sample comprised peripheral blood. These receptors were taken from an older man with acute or convalescent COVID-19.

V is TRBV29-1 and J is TRBJ2-1; 13 bases map to TRBD2. V was pared by 7 bases and J by 8 bases, with 8 bases of the junction left unmatched. The CDR3 covers 14 residues. CDR1 is SQVTM, CDR2 ANQGSEA, per germline. This CDR3 is CSGLLAGGFDEQFF. CDR3 coding DNA: TGCAGCGGACTACTAGCGGGAGGGTTCGATGAGCAGTTCTTC.

The chain couples TRBV5-1 to TRBJ2-2; 13 bases match TRBD2. This CDR3 region has 15 residues. V was clipped by 6 bases and J by 4 bases; unmatched bases: 3. Germline-derived CDR1 and CDR2 are SGHRS and YFSETQ. The DNA for the CDR3 is TGCGCCAGCACAACTAGCGGGAGGGCCACCGGGGAGCTGTTTTTT. Its translation is CASTTSGRATGELFF. The variable domain in full, completed from reference TRBV5-1 and TRBJ2-2, reads KAGVTQTPRYLIKTRGQQVTLSCSPISGHRSVSWYQQTPGQGLQFLFEYFSETQRNKGNFPGRFSGRQFSNSRSEMNVSTLELGDSALYLCASTTSGRATGELFFGEGSRLTVL.

The CDR3 spells CASSENRGFTF. The CDR3 bases are TGTGCCAGCAGCGAAAACAGGGGTTTCACCTTC. The V call is TRBV9, the J call TRBJ1-2; TRBD1 matches at 7 bases. Germline CDR1 SGDLS, CDR2 YYNGEE. J gave up 13 bases and V 3 bases, and 6 bases lay outside the gene matches. This CDR3 spans 11 amino acids.

This clone has just a few counts. The chain recombines TRBV5-1 with TRBJ2-2; 10 nucleotides match TRBD1. The CDR3 length is 15 residues. CDR1 SGHRS and CDR2 YFSETQ come from the germline V gene. V lost 4 bases, J lost 4 bases, and 4 bases stayed unmatched. This CDR3 is CASSLGQGGTGELFF. The CDR3 DNA reads as TGCGCCAGCAGCCTTGGACAGGGGGGCACCGGGGAGCTGTTTTTT.

V gene TRBV6-5 combines with J gene TRBJ2-7; 9 bases match TRBD1. V was clipped by 10 bases and J by 0 bases; unmatched bases: 4. Per the germline V gene, CDR1 is MNHEY and CDR2 is SVGAGI. The CDR3 loop spans 13 amino acids. The CDR3 sequence is CATRDRDSYEQYF. Written as DNA, the CDR3 is TGTGCCACCCGGGACAGGGACTCCTACGAGCAGTACTTC.

This clone occurred many times. The gene calls are TRBV23-1 and TRBJ1-1, with D possibly matching TRBD1 (6 bases). TRBV23-1 is noted as an ORF with a role that remains uncertain. This CDR3 is 16 amino acids long. With 2 bases removed from V and 2 bases from J, the gap between germline ends came to 15 bases. As DNA, the CDR3 is TGCGCCAGCAGTCAAGCCACAAGGACAGATAACACTGAAGCTTTCTTT. This encodes CASSQATRTDNTEAFF.

In its sample, this clone was seen once. The chain combines TRBV19 with TRBJ1-5; D is undetermined. The CDR3 sequence is 17 residues long. The germline V gene encodes CDR1 LNHDA and CDR2 SQIVND (reference sequence). V was trimmed by 3 bases and J by 6 bases, leaving 21 bases between them. The CDR3 is CASSMGRDQFFIQPQHF. The DNA of the CDR3 is TGTGCCAGTAGTATGGGGAGGGATCAATTTTTTATTCAGCCCCAGCATTTT.

This clone was counted a single time. This chain links TRBV2 with TRBJ1-2; 8 bases match TRBD1. This CDR3 contains 12 residues. V trimming: 7 bases; J trimming: 7 bases; junction bases outside the gene matches: 5. Germline CDR1 is SNHLY and CDR2 is FYNNEI. The CDR3 reads CASNQGARGYTF. The CDR3, as DNA: TGTGCCAGCAATCAGGGGGCGCGTGGCTACACCTTC.

The chain couples TRBV19 to TRBJ2-2; no clear D. V was shortened by 6 bases and J by 4 bases, with 15 bases between the two germline ends. This CDR3 comprises 15 residues. Germline V gives CDR1 LNHDA, CDR2 SQIVND (reference sequence). The CDR3 coding sequence is TGTGCCAGTAGCTCGCTAGTCAGTGGCACCGGGGAGCTGTTTTTT. Translated: CASSSLVSGTGELFF. Full variable domain (outside the CDR3, taken from reference TRBV19 and TRBJ2-2): DGGITQSPKYLFRKEGQNVTLSCEQNLNHDAMYWYRQDPGQGLRLIYYSQIVNDFQKGDIAEGYSVSREKKESFPLTVTSAQKNPTAFYLCASSSLVSGTGELFFGEGSRLTVL.

The chain carries TRBV18 and TRBJ2-1, with 8 bases matching TRBD2. CDR1 and CDR2 from the germline V gene are KGHSH and LQKENI. The V segment lost 6 bases and the J segment 4 bases; nucleotides outside the gene matches: 11. The CDR3 contains 16 residues. CDR3 loop: CASSRMTGGQYNEQFF. The CDR3 DNA is TGTGCCAGCTCCCGAATGACGGGAGGGCAATACAATGAGCAGTTCTTC.

As to this clone: This same CDR3 is encoded by further DNA sequences in the sample. The chain is built from TRBV28 and TRBJ1-2; a possible D gene is TRBD1 (5 bases). Per germline, CDR1 MDHEN and CDR2 SYDVKM. The length of the CDR3 is 13 residues. Trimming removed 3 bases from V and 3 bases from J, with 8 bases in between. CDR3: CASSFGGYYGYTF. The CDR3, as DNA: TGTGCCAGCAGTTTCGGGGGGTACTATGGCTACACCTTC.

This chain uses TRBV5-6 with TRBJ2-5; no definite D call. CDR3 length equals 13 residues. Germline V lookup: CDR1 SGHDT, CDR2 YYEEEE. Trimming took 2 bases from V and 2 from J, leaving 7 bases between them. The CDR3, as DNA: TGTGCCAGCAGCTTCAGTCCACAAGAGACCCAGTACTTC. As protein: CASSFSPQETQYF. The whole variable domain, filled in from reference TRBV5-6 and TRBJ2-5, reads DAGVTQSPTHLIKTRGQQVTLRCSPKSGHDTVSWYQQALGQGPQFIFQYYEEEERQRGNFPDRFSGHQFPNYSSELNVNALLLGDSALYLCASSFSPQETQYFGPGTRLLVL.

The chain couples TRBV7-3 to TRBJ2-2; D is possibly TRBD2 (6 bases). CDR1 SGHTA and CDR2 FQGTGA come from the germline V gene. V was clipped by 2 bases and J by 7 bases, with 14 bases between them. The length of the CDR3 is 15 residues. The CDR3 spells CASSLFGGTGGELFF. The CDR3 DNA sequence: TGTGCCAGCAGCTTATTCGGGGGAACAGGCGGGGAGCTGTTTTTT.

The gene calls are TRBV11-2 and TRBJ2-3; tentative D call: TRBD1 (6 bases). CDR3 length equals 13 residues. V lost 5 bases and J 8 bases, leaving 14 bases between the germline ends. Germline V gene data show CDR1 as SGHAT and CDR2 as FQNNGV. CDR3 sequence reads: CASSDTGRGTQYF. The CDR3 region has the DNA TGTGCCAGCAGCGATACAGGGAGAGGTACGCAGTATTTT.

The V call is TRBV5-5, the J call TRBJ2-7; 7 bases map to TRBD2. The CDR3 is 14 amino acids. The germline V gene encodes CDR1 SGHKS and CDR2 YYEKEE (reference sequence). The V and J ends lost 4 bases and 3 bases, in that order; junction bases with no gene match: 7. The CDR3 sequence: CASSDGRTFYEQYF. As DNA, the CDR3 is TGTGCCAGCAGCGACGGGAGGACTTTCTACGAGCAGTACTTC.

This clone was recorded many times. The chain employs TRBV27 and TRBJ2-1, with D possibly being TRBD2 (6 bases). Germline CDR1 and CDR2: MNHEY and SMNVEV (reference sequence). V lost 5 bases to trimming and J lost 6 bases, with 14 bases between them. The CDR3 extends over 14 amino acids. The CDR3 spells CASSPQRSGNEQFF. Here the CDR3 DNA reads TGTGCCAGCAGTCCCCAACGTAGCGGCAATGAGCAGTTCTTC.

In the case of this clone: This may arise from a read error, as a much more abundant clone is one base away. The chain couples TRBV7-2 to TRBJ2-2; 9 bases align to TRBD1. The CDR3 covers 14 residues. The germline V gene has CDR1 SGHTA and CDR2 FQGNSA. The CDR3 is CANSSQGAGGELFF. The CDR3 nucleotides are TGTGCCAACAGCTCACAGGGGGCAGGCGGGGAGCTGTTTTTT.

This clone was observed a few times. The sample has other DNA sequences that encode this CDR3 too. The J gene is TRBJ2-2, the V gene TRBV7-2, with D tentatively TRBD1 (6 bases). The CDR3 length is 14 residues. Germline CDR1 reads SGHTA; CDR2 reads FQGNSA. Trimming took off 5 bases at V and 4 bases at J, with 11 bases between the two ends. CDR3 sequence: CASSLQGTTGELFF. The DNA for the CDR3 is TGTGCCAGCAGCCTACAGGGTACCACCGGGGAGCTGTTTTTT.

CDR3 in amino acids: CASSRLTSYNEQFF. For the CDR3, the DNA is TGTGCCAGCAGTAGACTTACCTCCTACAATGAGCAGTTCTTC. The rearrangement links TRBV2 to TRBJ2-1; the D is unclear. From germline, CDR1 is SNHLY and CDR2 FYNNEI. The CDR3 is 14 residues long. V was shortened by 5 bases and J by 0 bases, with 8 bases between the two germline ends. The entire variable domain, with the rest obtained from reference TRBV2 and TRBJ2-1, is as follows: EPEVTQTPSHQVTQMGQEVILRCVPISNHLYFYWYRQILGQKVEFLVSFYNNEISEKSEIFDDQFSVERPDGSNFTLKIRSTKLEDSAMYFCASSRLTSYNEQFFGPGTRLTVL.

V gene TRBV5-1 combines with J gene TRBJ2-6; D is uncertain. CDR1 is SGHRS, CDR2 YFSETQ, per germline. Deletions cut 4 bases from V and 2 bases from J, with 7 bases between. This CDR3 contains 14 residues. The CDR3 loop reads CASSLVAGANVLTF. The CDR3 DNA reads TGCGCCAGCAGCCTGGTAGCTGGGGCCAACGTCCTGACTTTC.

The CDR3 protein is CASSRTGDTEAFF. CDR3 in DNA: TGTGCCAGCAGTCGGACAGGGGACACTGAAGCTTTCTTT. The chain has TRBV27 and TRBJ1-1, with TRBD1 identical over 9 bases. V was pared by 5 bases and J by 3 bases, with 1 base of the junction left unmatched. The CDR3 has 13 residues. In germline, CDR1 is MNHEY, CDR2 SMNVEV (reference sequence).

The rearrangement uses TRBV6-2 or TRBV6-3 and TRBJ1-5, with a weak D call TRBD1 (5 bases). The CDR3 length is 14 residues. Germline V lookup: CDR1 MNHEY, CDR2 SVGEGT. The V and J ends lost 4 bases and 1 base respectively, with 8 bases between them. The CDR3 sequence: CASSSGKSNQPQHF. The CDR3 bases are TGTGCCAGCAGTTCAGGGAAAAGCAATCAGCCCCAGCATTTT.

The rearrangement links TRBV15 to TRBJ2-5, with TRBD2 matching 7 bases. From germline, CDR1 is LNHNV and CDR2 YYDKDF (reference sequence). The CDR3 runs 16 residues. After removal of 3 bases from V and 3 bases from J, the junction contained 10 bases not matched to a gene. The CDR3 DNA follows: TGTGCCACCAGCAGGGGGCGCGGGAGAGGGGAAGAGACCCAGTACTTC. It is translated as CATSRGRGRGEETQYF.

The V and J genes are TRBV5-5 and TRBJ2-7; 7 bases map to TRBD2. Trimming took 3 bases from V and 3 from J; bases not matched to a gene: 9. The germline gives CDR1 SGHKS, CDR2 YYEKEE (reference sequence). CDR3 size: 15 residues. CDR3 loop: CASSSTSYSGYEQYF. CDR3 nucleotide sequence: TGTGCCAGCAGCTCGACTAGCTACTCAGGCTACGAGCAGTACTTC.

This clone was counted only a few times. The chain links TRBV27 to TRBJ1-2; D is undetermined. This CDR3 contains 15 residues. Trimming took off 5 bases at V and 0 bases at J, with 13 bases between the two ends. Looked up from germline, CDR1 is MNHEY and CDR2 is SMNVEV (reference sequence). CDR3 nucleotide sequence: TGTGCCAGCAGTAGTTATGAGGGCACTAACTATGGCTACACCTTC. This translates into CASSSYEGTNYGYTF.

The chain employs TRBV27 and TRBJ1-5; tentatively, D is TRBD1 (6 bases). Trimming stripped 6 bases from V and 6 bases from J, with 12 bases between. Looked up from germline, CDR1 is MNHEY and CDR2 is SMNVEV (reference sequence). The CDR3 spans 13 residues. The DNA for the CDR3 is TGTGCCAGCAGGGGGGGGCTTGGTCAGCCCCAGCATTTT. Its protein product is CASRGGLGQPQHF.

The rearrangement uses TRBV29-1 and TRBJ2-5, with 11 bases fitting TRBD1. The germline CDR1 and CDR2 sequences are SQVTM and ANQGSEA. The CDR3 extends over 12 amino acids. V shed 6 bases and J 5 bases; nucleotides not matched to a gene: 2. This CDR3 reads CSVRDRGETQYF. CDR3 coding DNA: TGCAGCGTCAGGGACAGGGGGGAGACCCAGTACTTC.

There are a few counts of this clone. The chain carries TRBV10-3 and TRBJ2-7; D might be TRBD1 (6 bases). V dropped 6 bases and J dropped 5 bases, with 20 bases sitting between them. Germline CDR1 is ENHRY and CDR2 is SYGVKD. CDR3 length equals 15 residues. CDR3 DNA sequence: TGTGCCATCAGAGGGAACAGGGTTGGCATTGACGAGCAGTACTTC. Residues: CAIRGNRVGIDEQYF.

This clone was seen repeatedly, ten times or more. This sequence joins TRBV7-9 and TRBJ1-2; maybe TRBD1 (6 bases). V lost 4 bases and J lost 4, with 22 bases in between. Germline V gives CDR1 SEHNR, CDR2 FQNEAQ (reference sequence). This CDR3 contains 17 residues. CDR3 bases: TGTGCCAGCAGCTCAAGTGGGGCCCGGGGGGCCACCTATGGCTACACCTTC. This gives the protein CASSSSGARGATYGYTF.

This clone has a single count. V usage is TRBV15 and J usage is TRBJ2-1; D may be TRBD2 (6 bases). Trimming cost V 2 bases and J 7 bases, with 15 bases left between them. This CDR3 is built from 15 residues. The germline V gene has CDR1 LNHNV and CDR2 YYDKDF (reference sequence). CDR3 region: CATSRTRERRNEQFF. Here the CDR3 DNA reads TGTGCCACCAGCAGAACCCGGGAGAGACGGAATGAGCAGTTCTTC.